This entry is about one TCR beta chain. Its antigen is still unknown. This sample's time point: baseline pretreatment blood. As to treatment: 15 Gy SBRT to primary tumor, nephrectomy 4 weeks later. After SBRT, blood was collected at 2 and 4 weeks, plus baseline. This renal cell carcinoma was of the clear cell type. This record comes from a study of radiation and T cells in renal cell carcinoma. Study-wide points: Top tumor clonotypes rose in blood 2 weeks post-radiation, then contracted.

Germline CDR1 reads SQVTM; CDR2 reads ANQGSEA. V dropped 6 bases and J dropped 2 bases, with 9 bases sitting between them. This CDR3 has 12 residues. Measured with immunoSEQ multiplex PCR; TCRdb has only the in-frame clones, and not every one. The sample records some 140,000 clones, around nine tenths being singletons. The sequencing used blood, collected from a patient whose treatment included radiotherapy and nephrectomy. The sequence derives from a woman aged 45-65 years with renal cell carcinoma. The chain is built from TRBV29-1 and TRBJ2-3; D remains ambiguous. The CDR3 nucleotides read TGCAGCGTCGACTGGGACACAGATACGCAGTATTTT. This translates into CSVDWDTDTQYF.